A selection of T cell receptor beta chains follows, all from one sample in a study of Tregs in tolerant kidney transplant recipients. The repertoire was sequenced with immunoSEQ multiplex PCR; TCRdb's copy has only in-frame clones and lacks some. The sample includes about 64,000 clones, more than 95% of them seen just once. Sequenced material: Tregs from blood, taken before the transplant. The receptors were sampled from a human donor who received a combined kidney and bone marrow transplant. Each CDR3 is given with its conserved first and last residue. Each record gives: J gene, V gene, D gene, CDR3 protein. The D gene is left open where the match is weak.

>TRBJ1-3|TRBV5-1|.
CASSLVSGTGNTIYF
>TRBJ1-2|TRBV7-2|.
CASSLKRNDIYGYTF
>TRBJ1-1|TRBV9|TRBD1
CASSVAGQGTEAFF
>TRBJ1-2|TRBV7-8|.
CASTRRGQATGGYTF
>TRBJ1-2|TRBV5-1|.
CASRTQGNGYTF
>TRBJ2-2|TRBV7-8|TRBD2
CASSLLGLAGVNTGELFF
>TRBJ1-1|TRBV19|TRBD1
CASSISTGQGGTEAFF
>TRBJ1-2|TRBV7-9|.
CASSTRGGSGYTF
>TRBJ2-1|TRBV6-1|TRBD2
CASSARLAGSNEQFF
>TRBJ2-3|TRBV10-3|TRBD2
CAISGGTSETQYF
>TRBJ2-5|TRBV7-3|TRBD1
CASSPNPGQQETQYF
>TRBJ1-5|TRBV19|TRBD1
CASSQSGTGLNQPQHF
>TRBJ2-2|TRBV10-3|TRBD2
CAITSGLAGGQSGELFF
>TRBJ1-5|TRBV28|.
CASSSPLINQPQHF
>TRBJ2-7|TRBV11-2|.
CASSLDPGQFYEQYF
>TRBJ2-1|TRBV4-3|TRBD2
CASSQEGRSGRANEQFF
>TRBJ2-3|TRBV5-4|TRBD2
CASSLSSGVLSDTQYF
>TRBJ2-7|TRBV10-3|.
CAISEELREGSEQYF
>TRBJ1-2|TRBV4-1|TRBD1
CASSQGTGGPNYGYTF
>TRBJ2-3|TRBV6-1|.
CASSDPPQVDTQYF
>TRBJ1-4|TRBV5-1|TRBD1
CASSGQGNEKLFF
>TRBJ2-7|TRBV2|.
CASSEAIPPRTLTGYF
>TRBJ1-2|TRBV19|.
CASSIETASCSCTF
>TRBJ2-1|TRBV9|.
CASSVALAGLEQFF
>TRBJ2-7|TRBV5-1|TRBD2
CASSPGGRLSYEQYF
>TRBJ2-5|TRBV5-1|TRBD2
CASSRRGGGQYF
>TRBJ1-5|TRBV28|.
CASGFHAPGVDQPQHF
>TRBJ2-5|TRBV7-8|TRBD1
CASSLGTGGTQYF
>TRBJ1-2|TRBV7-2|.
CASSLASGNYGYTF
>TRBJ2-7|TRBV10-3|TRBD1
CAIRDRAGDEQYF
>TRBJ2-1|TRBV27|.
CASSPPSSVQFF
>TRBJ2-3|TRBV4-2|TRBD2
CASSLAGVRDTQYF
>TRBJ2-7|TRBV7-2|TRBD2
CASSSLAGLGEQYF